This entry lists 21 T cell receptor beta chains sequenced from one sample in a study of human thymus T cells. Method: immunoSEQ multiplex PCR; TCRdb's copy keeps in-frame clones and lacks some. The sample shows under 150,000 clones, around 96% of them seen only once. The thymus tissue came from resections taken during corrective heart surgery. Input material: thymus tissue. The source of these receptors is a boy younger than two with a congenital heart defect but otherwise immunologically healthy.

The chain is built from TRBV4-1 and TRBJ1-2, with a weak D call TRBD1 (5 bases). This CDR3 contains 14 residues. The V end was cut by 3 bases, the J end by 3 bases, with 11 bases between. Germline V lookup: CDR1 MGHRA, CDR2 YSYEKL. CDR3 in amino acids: CASSHFQGDYGYTF. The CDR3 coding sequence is TGCGCCAGCAGCCACTTCCAGGGAGACTATGGCTACACCTTC.

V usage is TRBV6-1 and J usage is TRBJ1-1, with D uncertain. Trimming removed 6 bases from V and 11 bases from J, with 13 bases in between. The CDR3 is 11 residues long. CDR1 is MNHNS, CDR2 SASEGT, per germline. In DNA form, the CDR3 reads TGTGCCAGCAGACCCACCCTCGGGGCTTTCTTT. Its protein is CASRPTLGAFF.

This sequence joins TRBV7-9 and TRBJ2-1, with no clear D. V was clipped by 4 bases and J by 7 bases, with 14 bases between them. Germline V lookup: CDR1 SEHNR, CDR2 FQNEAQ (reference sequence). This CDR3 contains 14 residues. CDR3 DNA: TGTGCCAGCAGCTCATCTCTGAGTTTAAATGAGCAGTTCTTC. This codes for CASSSSLSLNEQFF.

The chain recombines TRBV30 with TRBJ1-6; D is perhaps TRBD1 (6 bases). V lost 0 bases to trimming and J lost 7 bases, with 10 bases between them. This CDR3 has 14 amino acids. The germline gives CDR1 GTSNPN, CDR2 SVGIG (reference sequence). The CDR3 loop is CAWSVAGENSPLHF. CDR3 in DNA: TGTGCCTGGAGTGTAGCAGGGGAAAATTCACCCCTCCACTTT.

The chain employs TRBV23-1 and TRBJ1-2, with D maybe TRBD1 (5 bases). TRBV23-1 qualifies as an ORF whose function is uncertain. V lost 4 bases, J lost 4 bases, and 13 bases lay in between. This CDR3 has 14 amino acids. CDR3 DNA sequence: TGCGCCAGCAGTCTCACCGGGACTTCCTATGGCTACACCTTC. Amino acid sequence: CASSLTGTSYGYTF.

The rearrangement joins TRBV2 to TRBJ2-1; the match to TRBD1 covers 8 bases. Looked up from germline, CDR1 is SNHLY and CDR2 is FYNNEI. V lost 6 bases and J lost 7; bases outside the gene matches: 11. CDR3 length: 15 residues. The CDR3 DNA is TGTGCCAGCAGGTCCCCGGACAGGGATGAGAATGAGCAGTTCTTC. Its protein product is CASRSPDRDENEQFF.

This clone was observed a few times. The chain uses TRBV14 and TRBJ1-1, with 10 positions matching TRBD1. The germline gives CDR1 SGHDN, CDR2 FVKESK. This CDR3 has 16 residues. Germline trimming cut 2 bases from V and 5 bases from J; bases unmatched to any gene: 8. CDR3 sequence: CASSQPTGTGETEAFF. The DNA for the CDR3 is TGTGCCAGCAGCCAACCCACCGGGACAGGGGAGACTGAAGCTTTCTTT.

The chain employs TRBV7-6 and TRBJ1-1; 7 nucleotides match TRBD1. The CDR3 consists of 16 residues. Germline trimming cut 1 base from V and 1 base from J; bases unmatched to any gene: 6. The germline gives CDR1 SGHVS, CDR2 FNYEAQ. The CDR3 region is CASSLGTGRWNTEAFF. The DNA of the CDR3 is TGTGCCAGCAGCTTAGGGACAGGCAGGTGGAACACTGAAGCTTTCTTT. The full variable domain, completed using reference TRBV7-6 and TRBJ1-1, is GAGVSQSPRYKVTKRGQDVALRCDPISGHVSLYWYRQALGQGPEFLTYFNYEAQQDKSGLPNDRFSAERPEGSISTLTIQRTEQRDSAMYRCASSLGTGRWNTEAFFGQGTRLTVV.

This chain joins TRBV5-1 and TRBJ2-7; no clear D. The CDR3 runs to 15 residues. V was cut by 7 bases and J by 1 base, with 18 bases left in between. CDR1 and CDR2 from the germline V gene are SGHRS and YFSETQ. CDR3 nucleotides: TGCGCCAGCTCGGTTGGTCCGTTGACTTCCTACGAGCAGTACTTC. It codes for CASSVGPLTSYEQYF.

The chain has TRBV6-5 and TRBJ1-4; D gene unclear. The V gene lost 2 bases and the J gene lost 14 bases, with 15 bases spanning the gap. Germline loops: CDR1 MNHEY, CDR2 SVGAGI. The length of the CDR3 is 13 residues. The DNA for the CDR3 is TGTGCCAGCAGTTACCTGGTCAAAGGGAGGCTGTTTTTT. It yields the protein CASSYLVKGRLFF.

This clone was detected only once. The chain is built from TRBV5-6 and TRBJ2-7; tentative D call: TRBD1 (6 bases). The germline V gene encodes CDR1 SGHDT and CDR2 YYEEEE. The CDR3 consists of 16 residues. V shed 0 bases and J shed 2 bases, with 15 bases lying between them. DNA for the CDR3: TGTGCCAGCAGCTTGGGTGGGGGCCTTTCTACCTACGAGCAGTACTTC. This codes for CASSLGGGLSTYEQYF.

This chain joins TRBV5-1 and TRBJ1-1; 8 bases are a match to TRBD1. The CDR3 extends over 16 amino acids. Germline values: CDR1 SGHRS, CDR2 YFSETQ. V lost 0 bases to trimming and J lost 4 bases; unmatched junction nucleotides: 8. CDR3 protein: CASSLDRGIMGTEAFF. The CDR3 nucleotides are TGCGCCAGCAGCTTGGACAGGGGGATAATGGGCACTGAAGCTTTCTTT.

The CDR3 is CASSLDFLYNSPLHF. CDR3 in DNA: TGTGCCAGCAGCTTAGATTTCCTGTATAATTCACCCCTCCACTTT. V gene TRBV11-2 combines with J gene TRBJ1-6; D gene unclear. Trimming left V 0 bases short and J 4 bases short, with 7 bases between. The germline CDR1 and CDR2 sequences are SGHAT and FQNNGV. The CDR3 is made up of 15 amino acids. Using reference TRBV11-2 and TRBJ1-6 for the parts outside the CDR3, the full variable domain is EAGVAQSPRYKIIEKRQSVAFWCNPISGHATLYWYQQILGQGPKLLIQFQNNGVVDDSQLPKDRFSAERLKGVDSTLKIQPAKLEDSAVYLCASSLDFLYNSPLHFGNGTRLTVT.

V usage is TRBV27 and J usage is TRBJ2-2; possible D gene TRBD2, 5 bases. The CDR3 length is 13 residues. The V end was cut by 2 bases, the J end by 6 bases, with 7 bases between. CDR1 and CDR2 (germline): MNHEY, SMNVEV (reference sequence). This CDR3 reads CASSLEGPGELFF. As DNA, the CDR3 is TGTGCCAGCAGTTTAGAGGGTCCCGGGGAGCTGTTTTTT.

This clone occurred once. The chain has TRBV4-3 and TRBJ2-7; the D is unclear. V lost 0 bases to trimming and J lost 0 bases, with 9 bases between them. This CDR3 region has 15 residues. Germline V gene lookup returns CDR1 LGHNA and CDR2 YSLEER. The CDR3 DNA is TGCGCCAGCAGCCAAGAATATCATAGCTCCTACGAGCAGTACTTC. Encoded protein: CASSQEYHSSYEQYF.

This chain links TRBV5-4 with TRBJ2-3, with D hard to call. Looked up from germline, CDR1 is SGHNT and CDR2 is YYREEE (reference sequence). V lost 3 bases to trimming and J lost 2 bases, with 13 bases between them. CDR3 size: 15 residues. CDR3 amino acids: CASSSDGLLTDTQYF. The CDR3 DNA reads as TGTGCCAGCAGCTCGGACGGATTACTCACAGATACGCAGTATTTT. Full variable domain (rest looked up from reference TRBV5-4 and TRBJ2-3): ETGVTQSPTHLIKTRGQQVTLRCSSQSGHNTVSWYQQALGQGPQFIFQYYREEENGRGNFPPRFSGLQFPNYSSELNVNALELDDSALYLCASSSDGLLTDTQYFGPGTRLTVL.

As DNA, the CDR3 is TGTGCCAGTAGTAGAGATAGACAGGGACCTGAAGCTTTCTTT. This encodes CASSRDRQGPEAFF. The chain carries TRBV19 and TRBJ1-1, with 7 bases lining up with TRBD1. The CDR3 loop spans 14 amino acids. Trimming cost V 4 bases and J 6 bases; bases outside gene matches: 8. CDR1 is LNHDA, CDR2 SQIVND, per germline (reference sequence).

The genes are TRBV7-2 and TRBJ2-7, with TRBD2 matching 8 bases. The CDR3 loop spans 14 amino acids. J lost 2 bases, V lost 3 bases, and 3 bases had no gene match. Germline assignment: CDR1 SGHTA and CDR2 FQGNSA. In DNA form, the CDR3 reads TGTGCCAGCAGCTTTCGGCGGGGGGCCTACGAGCAGTACTTC. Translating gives CASSFRRGAYEQYF.

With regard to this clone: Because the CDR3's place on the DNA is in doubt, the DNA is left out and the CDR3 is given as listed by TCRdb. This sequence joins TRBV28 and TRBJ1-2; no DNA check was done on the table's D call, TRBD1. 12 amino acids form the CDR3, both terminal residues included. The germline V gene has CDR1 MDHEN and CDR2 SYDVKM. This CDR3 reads CASFGQGDGYTF.

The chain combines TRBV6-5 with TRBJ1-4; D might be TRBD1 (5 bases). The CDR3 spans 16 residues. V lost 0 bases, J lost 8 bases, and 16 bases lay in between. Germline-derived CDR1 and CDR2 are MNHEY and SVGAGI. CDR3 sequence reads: CASSYSTWGSGEKLFF. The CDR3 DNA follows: TGTGCCAGCAGTTACTCGACATGGGGCTCAGGGGAAAAACTGTTTTTT.

CDR3 amino acids: CASSLRTGQETQYF. The CDR3 bases are TGTGCCAGCAGCCTCCGGACAGGCCAAGAGACCCAGTACTTC. V gene TRBV13 combines with J gene TRBJ2-5; 7 positions match TRBD1. The CDR3 contains 14 residues. J lost 1 base, V lost 5 bases, and 4 bases had no gene match. Germline V gene data show CDR1 as PRHDT and CDR2 as FYEKMQ (reference sequence).